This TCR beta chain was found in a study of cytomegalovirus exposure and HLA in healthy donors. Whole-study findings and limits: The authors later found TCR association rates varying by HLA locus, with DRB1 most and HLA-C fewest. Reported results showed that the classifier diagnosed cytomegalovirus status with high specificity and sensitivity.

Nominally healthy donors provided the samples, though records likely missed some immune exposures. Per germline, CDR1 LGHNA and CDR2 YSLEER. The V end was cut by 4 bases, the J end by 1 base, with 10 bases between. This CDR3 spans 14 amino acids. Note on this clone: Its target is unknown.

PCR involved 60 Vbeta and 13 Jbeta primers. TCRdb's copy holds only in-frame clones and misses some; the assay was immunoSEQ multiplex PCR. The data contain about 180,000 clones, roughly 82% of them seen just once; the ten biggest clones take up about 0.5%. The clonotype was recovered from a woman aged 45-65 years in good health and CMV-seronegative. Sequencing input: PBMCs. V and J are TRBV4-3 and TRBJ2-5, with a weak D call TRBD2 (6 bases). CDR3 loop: CASSPRGTQETQYF. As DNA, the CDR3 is TGCGCCAGCAGCCCCCGCGGGACCCAAGAGACCCAGTACTTC.